Listed here are 14 T cell receptor beta chains from one sample, sequenced in a study of CD8+ T cells in alopecia areata. Sequencing templates came from extracted RNA that was reverse transcribed into cDNA. Generated by immunoSEQ multiplex PCR, the TCRdb table keeps only in-frame clones and is missing some. Altogether about 140,000 clones are present, approximately 50% being singletons, with the ten largest covering roughly 0.99%. Sequencing was performed on CD4+ T cells sorted from blood, taken at week 0. The receptors originated from a human donor with alopecia areata.

The rearrangement joins TRBV7-2 to TRBJ2-3; D unresolved. Germline CDR1 and CDR2: SGHTA and FQGNSA. The V and J ends lost 5 bases and 7 bases respectively, with 4 bases between them. The CDR3 has 10 amino acids. In DNA, the CDR3 is TGTGCCAGCAGCGGTAATACGCAGTATTTT. As protein: CASSGNTQYF.

The rearrangement joins TRBV4-3 to TRBJ1-5, with 11 bases identical to TRBD1. The CDR3 covers 15 residues. The germline gives CDR1 LGHNA, CDR2 YSLEER. V was pared by 3 bases and J by 3 bases, with 1 base of the junction left unmatched. As DNA, the CDR3 is TGCGCCAGCAGCCAGGACAGGGGGCCCAATCAGCCCCAGCATTTT. Protein sequence: CASSQDRGPNQPQHF.

This clone turned up a few times. The gene calls are TRBV10-3 and TRBJ1-1, with no clear D. Trimming cost V 3 bases and J 1 base, with 9 bases left between them. CDR3 length: 14 residues. Germline V gene data show CDR1 as ENHRY and CDR2 as SYGVKD. The CDR3 spells CAISDGAGNTEAFF. The CDR3 DNA reads TGTGCCATCAGTGATGGTGCCGGGAACACTGAAGCTTTCTTT.

The chain couples TRBV19 to TRBJ1-2; TRBD1 might be the D (5 bases). The CDR3 is made up of 14 amino acids. Germline V gene sequence: CDR1 LNHDA, CDR2 SQIVND (reference sequence). The V end was cut by 8 bases, the J end by 5 bases, with 18 bases between. The CDR3 coding sequence is TGTGCCAGTGCACACGCTAGAGGGACGTATGGCTACACCTTC. Its translation is CASAHARGTYGYTF.

As regards this clone: A read error may produce the germline difference seen at one junction end. This chain joins TRBV10-3 and TRBJ1-5, with 8 bases fitting TRBD1. In germline, CDR1 is ENHRY, CDR2 SYGVKD. This CDR3 contains 13 residues. CDR3 in amino acids: CASSPDRVQPQHF. The CDR3 DNA reads TGTGCCAGCAGTCCGGACAGGGTCCAGCCCCAGCATTTT.

This clone has a handful of counts. Sequence at one end of the junction differs from germline and may be a read error. This sequence joins TRBV29-1 and TRBJ1-1, with unresolved D. This CDR3 is built from 12 residues. From germline, CDR1 is SQVTM and CDR2 ANQGSEA. This CDR3 reads CTVGPENTEAFF. Written as DNA, the CDR3 is TGCACCGTTGGGCCCGAGAACACTGAAGCTTTCTTT.

This clone was counted only a few times. This chain joins TRBV4-1 and TRBJ1-5; D gene uncertain. Trimming left V 0 bases short and J 11 bases short, with 17 bases between. This CDR3 contains 15 residues. The germline V gene encodes CDR1 MGHRA and CDR2 YSYEKL. This chain's CDR3 is CASSQDVKVLRAQHF. CDR3 nucleotides: TGCGCCAGCAGCCAAGATGTGAAGGTGCTTCGGGCCCAGCATTTT.

The chain combines TRBV30 with TRBJ1-2; D unclear. The V end lost 2 bases, the J end lost 4 bases, and 14 bases lay between the germline ends. This CDR3 has 14 residues. CDR1 is GTSNPN and CDR2 is SVGIG in the germline V gene (reference sequence). The CDR3 nucleotides read TGTGCCTGGAGTCCCGGCCAGGCGGTCTATGGCTACACCTTC. Amino acids: CAWSPGQAVYGYTF.

The rearrangement joins TRBV5-6 to TRBJ2-5; possibly TRBD1 for D (5 bases). Germline CDR1 reads SGHDT; CDR2 reads YYEEEE. CDR3 size: 13 residues. Deletions cut 0 bases from V and 2 bases from J, with 5 bases between. The CDR3 bases are TGTGCCAGCAGCTTGGACAGGCAAGAGACCCAGTACTTC. It encodes CASSLDRQETQYF.

The chain employs TRBV4-2 and TRBJ1-5; tentative D call: TRBD1 (6 bases). The germline gives CDR1 LGHNA, CDR2 YNFKEQ. V was shortened by 2 bases and J by 12 bases, with 20 bases between the two germline ends. The length of the CDR3 is 15 residues. In DNA, the CDR3 is TGTGCCAGCAGCCAATTCAGGGGAATTGACGATATCCAGCATTTT. Translated, it gives CASSQFRGIDDIQHF.

Here the CDR3 DNA reads TGTGCCAGCAGCTTTACTAGCGGGAGTTATTACGAGCAGTACTTC. Its protein is CASSFTSGSYYEQYF. This rearrangement joins TRBV7-2 to TRBJ2-7, with 11 bases identical to TRBD2. V shed 3 bases, J shed 4 bases, and the junction held 5 bases outside the gene matches. This CDR3 contains 15 residues. Per the germline V gene, CDR1 is SGHTA and CDR2 is FQGNSA.

The chain recombines TRBV7-3 with TRBJ2-2; D not resolved. The length of the CDR3 is 16 residues. Germline CDR1 SGHTA, CDR2 FQGTGA. V lost 5 bases, J lost 0 bases, and 13 bases lay in between. CDR3 DNA sequence: TGTGCCAGCAGCCTCTTGGCGAAAGCGAACACCGGGGAGCTGTTTTTT. Translated, it gives CASSLLAKANTGELFF.

The rearrangement links TRBV5-8 to TRBJ1-2; weak D call: TRBD1 (5 bases). Per germline, CDR1 SGHTS and CDR2 YDEGEE. The CDR3 length is 12 residues. Trimming stripped 10 bases from V and 4 bases from J, with 14 bases between. The CDR3 is CAPPGLGYGYTF. Written as DNA, the CDR3 is TGTGCCCCTCCAGGGCTTGGCTATGGCTACACCTTC.

This clone is a singleton in its sample. This chain connects TRBV5-1 to TRBJ2-1; D remains unclear. The length of the CDR3 is 14 residues. Germline values: CDR1 SGHRS, CDR2 YFSETQ. V lost 4 bases, J lost 7 bases, and 15 bases lay in between. The CDR3 nucleotides read TGCGCCAGCAGCCCGCTTGTAGAAAAGAATGAGCAGTTCTTC. This gives the protein CASSPLVEKNEQFF.